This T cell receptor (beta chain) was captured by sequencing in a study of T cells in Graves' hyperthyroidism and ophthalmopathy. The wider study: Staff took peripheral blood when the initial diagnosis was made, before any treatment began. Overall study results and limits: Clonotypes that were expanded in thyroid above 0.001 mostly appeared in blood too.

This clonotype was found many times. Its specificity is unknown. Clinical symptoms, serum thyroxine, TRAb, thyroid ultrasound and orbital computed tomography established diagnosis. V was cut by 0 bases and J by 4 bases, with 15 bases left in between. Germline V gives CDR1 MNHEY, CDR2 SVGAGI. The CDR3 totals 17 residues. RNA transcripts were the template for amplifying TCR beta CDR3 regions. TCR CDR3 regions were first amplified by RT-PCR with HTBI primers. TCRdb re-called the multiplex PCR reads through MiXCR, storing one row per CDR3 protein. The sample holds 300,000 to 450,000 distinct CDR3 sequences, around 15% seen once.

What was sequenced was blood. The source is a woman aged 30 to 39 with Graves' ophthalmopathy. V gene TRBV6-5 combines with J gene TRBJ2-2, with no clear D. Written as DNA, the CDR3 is TGTGCCAGCAGTTACTCGTCGGGTACCGTGAGCACCGGGGAGCTGTTTTTT. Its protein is CASSYSSGTVSTGELFF.